The 27 T cell receptor beta chains in this list originate from one sample, sequenced in a study of T cell responses to AZD1222 COVID-19 vaccine. Assay used: immunoSEQ multiplex PCR; TCRdb lists only in-frame clones, some missing. The sample comprises roughly 130,000 clones, roughly 90% of which are singletons, and under 3.5% rests with the top ten. The material sequenced was peripheral blood, taken on day 0 of AZD1222 vaccination. The source of these receptors is an adult in good health.

The chain combines TRBV29-1 with TRBJ1-4; D is unclear. The CDR3 has 13 amino acids. Trimming stripped 5 bases from V and 1 base from J, with 8 bases between. Germline CDR1 reads SQVTM; CDR2 reads ANQGSEA. This CDR3 reads CSVIRVTNEKLFF. The CDR3, as DNA: TGCAGCGTTATTCGAGTAACTAATGAAAAACTGTTTTTT.

CDR3: CASSSLRRPYEQYF. The DNA of the CDR3 is TGTGCCAGCAGCAGTCTCAGGAGGCCCTACGAGCAGTACTTC. The gene calls are TRBV6-2 or TRBV6-3 and TRBJ2-7; D may be TRBD2 (5 bases). Germline loops: CDR1 MNHEY, CDR2 SVGEGT. The CDR3 totals 14 residues. Trimming removed 6 bases at V and 2 bases at J, with 14 bases between.

This clone occurred a few times. This sequence joins TRBV4-2 and TRBJ2-7, with 8 bases matching TRBD2. Unmatched junction bases numbered 5, after V lost 0 bases and J lost 4 bases. Per the germline V gene, CDR1 is LGHNA and CDR2 is YNFKEQ. The CDR3 contains 15 residues. The CDR3 DNA sequence: TGTGCCAGCAGCCAAGAAGGCGGGGGGAATTACGAGCAGTACTTC. This gives the protein CASSQEGGGNYEQYF.

The chain is built from TRBV7-2 and TRBJ1-4; D unresolved. The CDR3 has 14 amino acids. The germline V and J ends were trimmed by 5 bases and 6 bases, with 13 bases remaining between them. CDR1 and CDR2 (germline): SGHTA, FQGNSA. CDR3 DNA sequence: TGTGCCAGCAGCCGTGGACCCGGCGATGAAAAACTGTTTTTT. Translated: CASSRGPGDEKLFF.

The V call is TRBV27, the J call TRBJ2-7; D is unclear. The CDR3 covers 15 residues. Trimming removed 6 bases from V and 3 bases from J, with 18 bases in between. The germline V gene encodes CDR1 MNHEY and CDR2 SMNVEV (reference sequence). CDR3 sequence reads: CASSPGPSERYEQYF. The DNA for the CDR3 is TGTGCCAGCAGCCCCGGGCCAAGCGAACGCTACGAGCAGTACTTC.

The chain uses TRBV7-6 and TRBJ1-2; D unresolved. The CDR3 spans 13 residues. V shed 1 base and J shed 0 bases, with 3 bases lying between them. Germline-derived CDR1 and CDR2 are SGHVS and FNYEAQ. CDR3 region: CASSLDTNYGYTF. Written as DNA, the CDR3 is TGTGCCAGCAGCTTAGACACTAACTATGGCTACACCTTC. The complete variable domain, with remaining parts taken from reference TRBV7-6 and TRBJ1-2, reads GAGVSQSPRYKVTKRGQDVALRCDPISGHVSLYWYRQALGQGPEFLTYFNYEAQQDKSGLPNDRFSAERPEGSISTLTIQRTEQRDSAMYRCASSLDTNYGYTFGSGTRLTVV.

This sequence joins TRBV10-2 and TRBJ1-5; 8 nucleotides agree with TRBD1. CDR3 length: 15 residues. The V and J ends lost 4 bases and 2 bases, in that order; junction bases with no gene match: 4. CDR1 and CDR2 (germline): WSHSY, SAAADI. The CDR3 sequence: CASSGTGLRNQPQHF. CDR3 nucleotide sequence: TGCGCCAGCAGTGGGACAGGGTTGCGCAATCAGCCCCAGCATTTT.

The rearrangement joins TRBV15 to TRBJ2-3; 10 positions match TRBD2. V shed 5 bases and J 3 bases; nucleotides not matched to a gene: 20. Germline V gene sequence: CDR1 LNHNV, CDR2 YYDKDF (reference sequence). The length of the CDR3 is 20 residues. CDR3 in amino acids: CATSLTGTSVLGLGTDTQYF. DNA of the CDR3: TGTGCCACCAGCTTGACCGGGACTAGCGTTCTCGGACTAGGAACAGATACGCAGTATTTT.

CDR3 bases: TGTGCCAGCAGCTTGGGAACCCCGGGGATAACTAATGAAAAACTGTTTTTT. It is translated as CASSLGTPGITNEKLFF. The gene calls are TRBV7-8 and TRBJ1-4; no definite D call. The CDR3 has 17 residues. Germline V gene sequence: CDR1 SGHVS, CDR2 FQNEAQ. V lost 3 bases and J 1 base, leaving 15 bases between the germline ends. Full variable domain (remainder filled in from reference TRBV7-8 and TRBJ1-4): GAGVSQSPRYKVAKRGQDVALRCDPISGHVSLFWYQQALGQGPEFLTYFQNEAQLDKSGLPSDRFFAERPEGSVSTLKIQRTQQEDSAVYLCASSLGTPGITNEKLFFGSGTQLSVL.

The table lists this clone with a count of one. The rearrangement uses TRBV5-1 and TRBJ2-5; TRBD1 matches 7 bases. Trimming cost V 4 bases and J 1 base; bases outside gene matches: 4. Germline CDR1 is SGHRS and CDR2 is YFSETQ. The CDR3 has 14 amino acids. CDR3: CASSRRQGQETQYF. CDR3 sequence (DNA): TGCGCCAGCAGCAGACGACAGGGCCAAGAGACCCAGTACTTC.

This sequence joins TRBV5-1 and TRBJ2-3, with a weak D call TRBD2 (6 bases). Germline V lookup: CDR1 SGHRS, CDR2 YFSETQ. The CDR3 is 14 residues long. Trimming stripped 5 bases from V and 1 base from J, with 11 bases between. The CDR3 coding sequence is TGCGCCAGCAGTACGGGAGTTGGCACAGATACGCAGTATTTT. Protein sequence: CASSTGVGTDTQYF.

V is TRBV4-1 and J is TRBJ2-7; the match to TRBD2 covers 9 bases. The V gene end was trimmed by 5 bases and the J gene end by 3 bases; junction bases not matched to a gene: 8. The CDR3 is made up of 15 amino acids. Germline lookup yields CDR1 MGHRA and CDR2 YSYEKL. The CDR3 sequence: CASSDGTSRGYEQYF. The CDR3 DNA reads TGCGCCAGCAGCGATGGGACTAGCCGGGGCTACGAGCAGTACTTC.

The rearrangement joins TRBV12-3 or TRBV12-4 to TRBJ2-1; D possibly corresponds to TRBD1 (6 bases). There are 13 residues in the CDR3. The germline V and J ends were trimmed by 4 bases and 5 bases, with 9 bases remaining between them. DNA of the CDR3: TGTGCCAGCAGTTCCAACAGGGACAATGAGCAGTTCTTC. It encodes CASSSNRDNEQFF.

This chain uses TRBV19 with TRBJ2-7; tentatively, D is TRBD1 (7 bases). Germline-derived CDR1 and CDR2 are LNHDA and SQIVND (reference sequence). Deletions cut 10 bases from V and 1 base from J, with 17 bases between. The CDR3 runs to 14 residues. CDR3 amino acids: CATHGGGKSYEQYF. The CDR3 DNA sequence: TGTGCCACTCACGGAGGGGGCAAGTCCTACGAGCAGTACTTC.

The chain has TRBV6-4 and TRBJ1-1; D is ambiguous. The germline CDR1 and CDR2 sequences are MRHNA and SNTAGT. The CDR3 consists of 13 residues. V was trimmed by 2 bases and J by 7 bases, leaving 11 bases between them. The CDR3 reads CASSDQPYGEAFF. The CDR3 DNA reads as TGTGCCAGCAGTGACCAGCCCTATGGTGAAGCTTTCTTT.

J is TRBJ2-7 and V is TRBV6-1; 8 nucleotides match TRBD2. Germline V CDR1 and CDR2: MNHNS, SASEGT. V shed 0 bases and J 1 base; nucleotides not matched to a gene: 5. The CDR3 covers 16 residues. The CDR3 nucleotides read TGTGCCAGCAGTGAAGCGGGCGGGACTAGGTCCTACGAGCAGTACTTC. Translated, it gives CASSEAGGTRSYEQYF.

The chain combines TRBV9 with TRBJ2-1; 8 bases agree with TRBD2. The CDR3 length is 13 residues. Germline V lookup: CDR1 SGDLS, CDR2 YYNGEE. With 4 bases clipped from V and 7 bases from J, the junction kept 4 bases outside the gene matches. In DNA, the CDR3 is TGTGCCAGCAGCTCCCGGGGGGGTAATGAGCAGTTCTTC. Amino acid sequence: CASSSRGGNEQFF.

The chain recombines TRBV7-7 with TRBJ2-1; D unclear. Germline values: CDR1 SSHAT, CDR2 FNYEAQ (reference sequence). The CDR3 loop spans 13 amino acids. V was trimmed by 3 bases and J by 0 bases, leaving 3 bases between them. DNA of the CDR3: TGTGCCAGCAGCTTTAGCTCCTACAATGAGCAGTTCTTC. It specifies CASSFSSYNEQFF. The full variable domain, in which reference TRBV7-7 and TRBJ2-1 provide the parts outside the CDR3, is GAGVSQSPRYKVTKRGQDVTLRCDPISSHATLYWYQQALGQGPEFLTYFNYEAQPDKSGLPSDRFSAERPEGSISTLTIQRTEQRDSAMYRCASSFSSYNEQFFGPGTRLTVL.

The J gene is TRBJ2-2, the V gene TRBV7-3, with 9 bases fitting TRBD2. The germline gives CDR1 SGHTA, CDR2 FQGTGA. Trimming cost V 2 bases and J 4 bases; bases outside gene matches: 14. CDR3 length: 19 residues. The CDR3 DNA reads TGTGCCAGCAGCTTATACGGGGTTAGCGGGAGAGAGGGCACCGGGGAGCTGTTTTTT. Residues: CASSLYGVSGREGTGELFF.

The chain links TRBV27 to TRBJ1-5; D gene uncertain. V lost 3 bases and J 2 bases, leaving 5 bases between the germline ends. CDR1 is MNHEY and CDR2 is SMNVEV in the germline V gene (reference sequence). The CDR3 totals 13 residues. The CDR3 DNA reads TGTGCCAGCAGTTTTTCCCGCAATCAGCCCCAGCATTTT. Protein product: CASSFSRNQPQHF.

This clone turned up a few times. The chain combines TRBV11-3 with TRBJ2-5; D not certain. Germline-derived CDR1 and CDR2 are SGHNT and YENEEA. CDR3 length equals 12 residues. The ends were cut back, 5 bases at V and 0 bases at J, with 4 bases in the middle. The CDR3 spells CASSPNQETQYF. CDR3 sequence (DNA): TGTGCCAGCAGCCCCAACCAAGAGACCCAGTACTTC.

The chain combines TRBV10-1 with TRBJ2-3; 9 bases map to TRBD1. The CDR3 spans 16 residues. Germline V gives CDR1 WNHNN, CDR2 SYGVQD (reference sequence). Trimming removed 6 bases from V and 1 base from J; junction bases left unmatched: 8. CDR3 in amino acids: CASSDSGTGRTDTQYF. In DNA, the CDR3 is TGCGCCAGCAGCGACTCCGGGACAGGGCGCACAGATACGCAGTATTTT.

The chain carries TRBV19 and TRBJ2-1; no reliable D call. V lost 7 bases to trimming and J lost 1 base, with 11 bases between them. Germline loops: CDR1 LNHDA, CDR2 SQIVND (reference sequence). The CDR3 spans 14 residues. The CDR3 region is CASNPHGSYNEQFF. The CDR3 DNA reads TGTGCCAGTAACCCTCACGGGTCCTACAATGAGCAGTTCTTC. Variable domain in full (rest from reference TRBV19 and TRBJ2-1): DGGITQSPKYLFRKEGQNVTLSCEQNLNHDAMYWYRQDPGQGLRLIYYSQIVNDFQKGDIAEGYSVSREKKESFPLTVTSAQKNPTAFYLCASNPHGSYNEQFFGPGTRLTVL.

This clone was detected only once. V usage is TRBV5-4 and J usage is TRBJ2-7; TRBD1 matches at 10 bases. Germline V gene data show CDR1 as SGHNT and CDR2 as YYREEE (reference sequence). J gave up 5 bases and V 4 bases, and 6 bases lay outside the gene matches. The CDR3 spans 14 residues. The CDR3 protein is CASSRDRGNDEQYF. CDR3 nucleotide sequence: TGTGCCAGCAGCCGGGACAGGGGAAACGACGAGCAGTACTTC.

The chain joins TRBV6-1 to TRBJ2-1; perhaps TRBD2 as D (5 bases). Between the trimmed V and J ends, which lost 1 base and 0 bases, there was a span of 7 bases. Germline CDR1 MNHNS, CDR2 SASEGT. The CDR3 runs 15 residues. CDR3 protein: CASSEDGSSYNEQFF. CDR3 bases: TGTGCCAGCAGTGAAGATGGGAGCTCCTACAATGAGCAGTTCTTC.

The chain employs TRBV19 and TRBJ1-5; D is uncertain. Per germline, CDR1 LNHDA and CDR2 SQIVND (reference sequence). V lost 2 bases to trimming and J lost 1 base, with 9 bases between them. This CDR3 has 15 residues. The CDR3 reads CASSISLESNQPQHF. CDR3 DNA sequence: TGTGCCAGTAGTATATCCCTAGAGAGCAATCAGCCCCAGCATTTT.

The chain joins TRBV19 to TRBJ1-1; tentative D call: TRBD1 (5 bases). Trimming shortened V by 6 bases and J by 6 bases, and 20 bases separated the two germline ends. Per germline, CDR1 LNHDA and CDR2 SQIVND (reference sequence). The CDR3 has 15 residues. The CDR3 sequence: CASRRSGTGLAEAFF. In DNA form, the CDR3 reads TGTGCCAGTAGGCGCTCCGGGACCGGGCTTGCTGAAGCTTTCTTT. The full variable domain, with the rest looked up from reference TRBV19 and TRBJ1-1, is DGGITQSPKYLFRKEGQNVTLSCEQNLNHDAMYWYRQDPGQGLRLIYYSQIVNDFQKGDIAEGYSVSREKKESFPLTVTSAQKNPTAFYLCASRRSGTGLAEAFFGQGTRLTVV.